These 32 T cell receptor beta chains were all obtained from the same sample, sequenced in a study of OX40 agonist ivuxolimab in advanced cancers. Assay: immunoSEQ multiplex PCR; the TCRdb copy retains only in-frame clones and omits some. The sample lists around 84,000 clones; under 95% were seen once. The sequencing used CD4+ or CD8+ T cells sorted from blood, collected in a trial of the OX40 agonist ivuxolimab. Receptors were obtained from an adult with an advanced solid tumor such as melanoma, head and neck, liver or kidney cancer.

This sequence joins TRBV7-2 and TRBJ2-7, with D perhaps matching TRBD2 (5 bases). Germline V gene sequence: CDR1 SGHTA, CDR2 FQGNSA. The CDR3 totals 15 residues. Trimming removed 3 bases from V and 2 bases from J, with 14 bases in between. CDR3 amino acids: CASSFGERRTYEQYF. The DNA of the CDR3 is TGTGCCAGCAGCTTTGGGGAGCGGAGAACCTACGAGCAGTACTTC.

The chain has TRBV4-1 and TRBJ1-1, with a tentative D call TRBD1 (5 bases). The CDR3 extends over 15 amino acids. Germline V gives CDR1 MGHRA, CDR2 YSYEKL. V lost 4 bases, J lost 1 base, and 13 bases lay in between. The DNA of the CDR3 is TGCGCCAGCAGCCGGACCGGGACGGGGAACACTGAAGCTTTCTTT. Encoded protein: CASSRTGTGNTEAFF.

The chain links TRBV7-6 to TRBJ2-5, with TRBD2 matching over 9 bases. Germline CDR1 SGHVS, CDR2 FNYEAQ. Trimming took 4 bases from V and 5 from J; bases not matched to a gene: 8. This CDR3 contains 15 residues. CDR3 residues: CASSSIAGAAETQYF. The CDR3 nucleotides are TGTGCCAGCAGCTCAATAGCGGGGGCGGCGGAGACCCAGTACTTC.

The rearrangement joins TRBV11-3 to TRBJ2-7, with D maybe TRBD2 (5 bases). The CDR3 covers 14 residues. Germline V gene data show CDR1 as SGHNT and CDR2 as YENEEA. The V end was cut by 6 bases, the J end by 2 bases, with 14 bases between. For the CDR3, the DNA is TGTGCCAGCAGTCGTAGCGAGCCTCCCTACGAGCAGTACTTC. It is translated as CASSRSEPPYEQYF.

The sample holds one count of this clone. This rearrangement joins TRBV4-1 to TRBJ1-4; TRBD1 matches at 7 bases. The ends lost 5 bases at V and 6 bases at J; junction bases unmatched: 6. CDR1 is MGHRA and CDR2 is YSYEKL in the germline V gene. This CDR3 is 14 amino acids long. CDR3 region: CASSTGTAYEKLFF. CDR3 nucleotides: TGCGCCAGCAGCACAGGGACAGCGTATGAAAAACTGTTTTTT.

The chain employs TRBV5-6 and TRBJ1-2, with no clear D. The germline V gene encodes CDR1 SGHDT and CDR2 YYEEEE. V was cut by 2 bases and J by 4 bases, with 9 bases left in between. This CDR3 comprises 13 residues. In nucleotides, the CDR3 is TGTGCCAGCAGCTTACGGCAGTCCTATGGCTACACCTTC. Its translation: CASSLRQSYGYTF. The full variable domain, its missing parts supplied by reference TRBV5-6 and TRBJ1-2, is DAGVTQSPTHLIKTRGQQVTLRCSPKSGHDTVSWYQQALGQGPQFIFQYYEEEERQRGNFPDRFSGHQFPNYSSELNVNALLLGDSALYLCASSLRQSYGYTFGSGTRLTVV.

In this sample, this clone turned up once. V gene TRBV11-3 combines with J gene TRBJ2-3; 8 bases fit TRBD2. V shed 6 bases and J 2 bases; nucleotides not matched to a gene: 4. CDR1 is SGHNT, CDR2 YENEEA, per germline. The CDR3 is 14 amino acids. The DNA of the CDR3 is TGTGCCAGCAGGCCGGGACTAGTCACAGATACGCAGTATTTT. It is translated as CASRPGLVTDTQYF.

V and J are TRBV18 and TRBJ1-2, with TRBD1 identical over 8 bases. Germline V gene sequence: CDR1 KGHSH, CDR2 LQKENI. V shed 2 bases and J 5 bases; nucleotides not matched to a gene: 7. The CDR3 has 15 residues. The CDR3 region has the DNA TGTGCCAGCTCACCAATTAAACAGGGGGATTATGGCTACACCTTC. It encodes CASSPIKQGDYGYTF.

J is TRBJ2-3 and V is TRBV7-3; D remains unclear. Per germline, CDR1 SGHTA and CDR2 FQGTGA. The CDR3 runs 15 residues. The V gene lost 0 bases and the J gene lost 3 bases, with 10 bases spanning the gap. The CDR3 sequence: CASSLTVGVTDTQYF. The CDR3 DNA reads as TGTGCCAGCAGCTTAACGGTTGGAGTTACAGATACGCAGTATTTT.

This chain uses TRBV6-6 with TRBJ1-2; a weak D match, TRBD1 (6 bases). In germline, CDR1 is MNHNY, CDR2 SVGAGI (reference sequence). The CDR3 covers 13 residues. The CDR3 DNA is TGTTCCGCAGGGGAACTCGCGAACTATGGCTACACCTTC. This sequence encodes CSAGELANYGYTF.

CDR3 nucleotides: TGTGCCAGCAGTTCTGGGCAGTTCCGATACGAGCAGTACTTC. Translation gives CASSSGQFRYEQYF. The rearrangement joins TRBV6-5 to TRBJ2-5; no reliable D call. Gene TRBJ2-7 matches the end of the DNA better, so the J call may be wrong. The V gene's germline CDR1 is MNHEY and CDR2 SVGAGI. The CDR3 is 14 residues long.

This clone was seen just once. The chain links TRBV30 to TRBJ2-5; no reliable D call. The ends were cut back, 4 bases at V and 4 bases at J, with 7 bases in the middle. In germline, CDR1 is GTSNPN, CDR2 SVGIG (reference sequence). The CDR3 is 11 residues long. CDR3 nucleotide sequence: TGTGCCTGGAATTATAGAGAGACCCAGTACTTC. It encodes CAWNYRETQYF.

DNA of the CDR3: TGTGCCAGCACCCGAGGGGGGGCCGGTGGCTACACCTTC. It is translated as CASTRGGAGGYTF. This chain connects TRBV5-4 to TRBJ1-2, with TRBD1 as a possible D gene (6 bases). This CDR3 has 13 amino acids. Germline loops: CDR1 SGHNT, CDR2 YYREEE (reference sequence). V was trimmed by 6 bases and J by 7 bases, leaving 16 bases between them.

The J gene is TRBJ1-4, the V gene TRBV7-8; no firm D call. In germline, CDR1 is SGHVS, CDR2 FQNEAQ. The V gene lost 7 bases and the J gene lost 7 bases, with 22 bases spanning the gap. CDR3 size: 16 residues. The CDR3 DNA is TGTGCCAGCACCGGCGGGCCGGGGATGGACGGTGAAAAACTGTTTTTT. This translates into CASTGGPGMDGEKLFF.

This chain uses TRBV11-2 with TRBJ2-7, with no clear D. The CDR3 is 11 residues long. V lost 5 bases, J lost 2 bases, and 4 bases lay in between. The germline CDR1 and CDR2 sequences are SGHAT and FQNNGV. CDR3 sequence reads: CASSRTYEQYF. CDR3 DNA sequence: TGTGCCAGCAGCCGCACCTACGAGCAGTACTTC.

This chain links TRBV7-6 with TRBJ2-5, with D uncertain. This CDR3 spans 14 amino acids. CDR1 SGHVS and CDR2 FNYEAQ come from the germline V gene. The germline V and J ends were trimmed by 1 base and 1 base, with 7 bases remaining between them. In nucleotides, the CDR3 is TGTGCCAGCAGCTTAGGAGGATCCCAAGAGACCCAGTACTTC. This encodes CASSLGGSQETQYF.

The chain has TRBV6-6 and TRBJ2-7, with D unresolved. In germline, CDR1 is MNHNY, CDR2 SVGAGI (reference sequence). V shed 4 bases and J shed 3 bases, with 4 bases lying between them. CDR3 length: 11 residues. The CDR3 sequence: CASSSDYEQYF. The CDR3 DNA reads as TGTGCCAGCAGTTCGGACTACGAGCAGTACTTC.

The chain links TRBV21-1 to TRBJ2-2; TRBD2, the table's D call, was not compared with the DNA. TRBV21-1 is flagged as a pseudogene. This CDR3 region has 17 residues. The CDR3 loop reads CATVKRSWRDNTGELFF. DNA for the CDR3: TGTGCCACTGTAAAGAGGAGCTGGCGGGATAACACCGGGGAGCTGTTTTTT.

This clone was recorded only once. This chain joins TRBV21-1 and TRBJ1-5; the D segment call TRBD1 is taken from the table without a DNA check. TRBV21-1 counts as a pseudogene. CDR3 size: 13 residues. CDR3 loop: CASSCRGNQPQHF. Here the CDR3 DNA reads TGTGCCAGCAGTTGCAGGGGCAATCAGCCCCAGCATTTT.

The J gene is TRBJ1-2, the V gene TRBV7-2, with 7 bases identical to TRBD1. CDR3 size: 13 residues. Germline CDR1 reads SGHTA; CDR2 reads FQGNSA. J lost 8 bases, V lost 0 bases, and 3 bases had no gene match. The CDR3 here is CASSLAGQYGYTF. In DNA, the CDR3 is TGTGCCAGCAGCTTAGCGGGACAGTACGGCTACACCTTC. Supplemented by reference TRBV7-2 and TRBJ1-2, the full variable domain reads GAGVSQSPSNKVTEKGKDVELRCDPISGHTALYWYRQSLGQGLEFLIYFQGNSAPDKSGLPSDRFSAERTGGSVSTLTIQRTQQEDSAVYLCASSLAGQYGYTFGSGTRLTVV.

The rearrangement uses TRBV2 and TRBJ1-3; a possible D gene is TRBD1 (6 bases). CDR3 length: 15 amino acids. From germline, CDR1 is SNHLY and CDR2 FYNNEI. Trimming removed 4 bases from V and 0 bases from J, with 10 bases in between. The CDR3 nucleotides are TGTGCCAGCAGTGGGCTACAGGGCTCTGGAAACACCATATATTTT. Translated: CASSGLQGSGNTIYF. Filled out from reference TRBV2 and TRBJ1-3, the complete variable domain reads EPEVTQTPSHQVTQMGQEVILRCVPISNHLYFYWYRQILGQKVEFLVSFYNNEISEKSEIFDDQFSVERPDGSNFTLKIRSTKLEDSAMYFCASSGLQGSGNTIYFGEGSWLTVV.

This chain links TRBV6-6 with TRBJ1-2, with D possibly TRBD1 on 5 matching bases. The CDR3 spans 14 residues. Germline V lookup: CDR1 MNHNY, CDR2 SVGAGI (reference sequence). V was cut by 2 bases and J by 7 bases, with 14 bases left in between. CDR3 bases: TGTGCCAGCAGTTACGGGCAGGGACTGGGTGGCTACACCTTC. Translation gives CASSYGQGLGGYTF.

This sequence joins TRBV5-6 and TRBJ1-4; D is perhaps TRBD1 (6 bases). Trimming took 4 bases from V and 6 from J, leaving 16 bases between them. From germline, CDR1 is SGHDT and CDR2 YYEEEE. The CDR3 spans 15 residues. The CDR3 loop is CASSTQQGRDEKLFF. The CDR3 bases are TGTGCCAGCAGCACGCAACAGGGAAGGGATGAAAAACTGTTTTTT.

V usage is TRBV29-1 and J usage is TRBJ1-2; tentative D call: TRBD1 (5 bases). Germline CDR1 is SQVTM and CDR2 is ANQGSEA. Trimming pared 3 bases from V and 5 bases from J, leaving 7 bases between. This CDR3 has 11 amino acids. The CDR3 loop reads CSVDDSYGYTF. The CDR3 bases are TGCAGCGTTGATGACAGTTATGGCTACACCTTC. The full variable domain, with the rest looked up from reference TRBV29-1 and TRBJ1-2, is SAVISQKPSRDICQRGTSLTIQCQVDSQVTMMFWYRQQPGQSLTLIATANQGSEATYESGFVIDKFPISRPNLTFSTLTVSNMSPEDSSIYLCSVDDSYGYTFGSGTRLTVV.

The chain has TRBV19 and TRBJ1-1; TRBD1 might be the D (5 bases). The CDR3 has 14 residues. V dropped 5 bases and J dropped 4 bases, with 14 bases sitting between them. CDR1 and CDR2 (germline): LNHDA, SQIVND (reference sequence). The CDR3 bases are TGTGCCAGTAGTCCCCTGGGGGGAGTCACTGAAGCTTTCTTT. Translating gives CASSPLGGVTEAFF. The whole variable domain, filled in from reference TRBV19 and TRBJ1-1, reads DGGITQSPKYLFRKEGQNVTLSCEQNLNHDAMYWYRQDPGQGLRLIYYSQIVNDFQKGDIAEGYSVSREKKESFPLTVTSAQKNPTAFYLCASSPLGGVTEAFFGQGTRLTVV.

This sequence joins TRBV18 and TRBJ2-2; 8 bases fit TRBD1. Per the germline V gene, CDR1 is KGHSH and CDR2 is LQKENI. This CDR3 is 15 amino acids long. The V and J ends lost 5 bases and 2 bases, in that order; junction bases with no gene match: 4. CDR3 nucleotide sequence: TGTGCCAGCTCAACGACAGGGGTCAACACCGGGGAGCTGTTTTTT. This encodes CASSTTGVNTGELFF. Based on the CDR3 plus reference TRBV18 and TRBJ2-2, the full variable domain is NAGVMQNPRHLVRRRGQEARLRCSPMKGHSHVYWYRQLPEEGLKFMVYLQKENIIDESGMPKERFSAEFPKEGPSILRIQQVVRGDSAAYFCASSTTGVNTGELFFGEGSRLTVL.

The chain employs TRBV19 and TRBJ2-5, with D uncertain. V dropped 6 bases and J dropped 6 bases, with 11 bases sitting between them. The CDR3 runs to 12 residues. The germline V gene encodes CDR1 LNHDA and CDR2 SQIVND (reference sequence). The CDR3 region has the DNA TGTGCCAGTAGCGACTTTGGGCAGACCCAGTACTTC. Encoded protein: CASSDFGQTQYF.

This clone was counted only a few times. The rearrangement links TRBV6-5 to TRBJ1-6; tentatively, D is TRBD1 (5 bases). V lost 2 bases, J lost 4 bases, and 9 bases lay in between. This CDR3 contains 15 residues. Germline CDR1 and CDR2: MNHEY and SVGAGI. The CDR3 DNA is TGTGCCAGCAGTTACGAGGGACGGTATAATTCACCCCTCCACTTT. Amino acids: CASSYEGRYNSPLHF.

With regard to this clone: One end of the junction varies from germline; a read error may be responsible. V usage is TRBV19 and J usage is TRBJ1-5; D is unresolved. CDR1 is LNHDA, CDR2 SQIVND, per germline (reference sequence). The CDR3 runs to 14 residues. CDR3 bases: TGTGCCAGTAGCATAGACAATAGCAATCAGCCCCAGCATTTT. This gives the protein CASSIDNSNQPQHF. Based on the CDR3 plus reference TRBV19 and TRBJ1-5, the full variable domain is DGGITQSPKYLFRKEGQNVTLSCEQNLNHDAMYWYRQDPGQGLRLIYYSQIVNDFQKGDIAEGYSVSREKKESFPLTVTSAQKNPTAFYLCASSIDNSNQPQHFGDGTRLSIL.

This clone appeared a single time. The V gene is TRBV7-8, the J gene TRBJ2-3; 7 bases fit TRBD2. CDR3 length: 15 residues. Germline V gives CDR1 SGHVS, CDR2 FQNEAQ. Germline trimming cut 5 bases from V and 2 bases from J; bases unmatched to any gene: 7. In nucleotides, the CDR3 is TGTGCCAGCAGCCGTCCGGGACTACTCACAGATACGCAGTATTTT. Its protein is CASSRPGLLTDTQYF. Full variable domain (rest looked up from reference TRBV7-8 and TRBJ2-3): GAGVSQSPRYKVAKRGQDVALRCDPISGHVSLFWYQQALGQGPEFLTYFQNEAQLDKSGLPSDRFFAERPEGSVSTLKIQRTQQEDSAVYLCASSRPGLLTDTQYFGPGTRLTVL.

The rearrangement links TRBV5-1 to TRBJ2-3; perhaps D is TRBD1 or TRBD2 (5 bases each). This CDR3 contains 15 residues. Germline V gene sequence: CDR1 SGHRS, CDR2 YFSETQ. Between the trimmed V and J ends, which lost 7 bases and 0 bases, there was a span of 15 bases. CDR3 in DNA: TGCGCCAGCCGCATGGCCGGGGCTAGCACAGATACGCAGTATTTT. Translation: CASRMAGASTDTQYF.

The chain joins TRBV6-6 to TRBJ2-7; maybe TRBD1 (6 bases). Trimming left V 6 bases short and J 7 bases short, with 13 bases between. Germline CDR1 reads MNHNY; CDR2 reads SVGAGI (reference sequence). This CDR3 is 12 amino acids long. The CDR3 DNA is TGTGCCAGCAGGCGGACAGAGGGTGAGCAGTACTTC. It encodes CASRRTEGEQYF.